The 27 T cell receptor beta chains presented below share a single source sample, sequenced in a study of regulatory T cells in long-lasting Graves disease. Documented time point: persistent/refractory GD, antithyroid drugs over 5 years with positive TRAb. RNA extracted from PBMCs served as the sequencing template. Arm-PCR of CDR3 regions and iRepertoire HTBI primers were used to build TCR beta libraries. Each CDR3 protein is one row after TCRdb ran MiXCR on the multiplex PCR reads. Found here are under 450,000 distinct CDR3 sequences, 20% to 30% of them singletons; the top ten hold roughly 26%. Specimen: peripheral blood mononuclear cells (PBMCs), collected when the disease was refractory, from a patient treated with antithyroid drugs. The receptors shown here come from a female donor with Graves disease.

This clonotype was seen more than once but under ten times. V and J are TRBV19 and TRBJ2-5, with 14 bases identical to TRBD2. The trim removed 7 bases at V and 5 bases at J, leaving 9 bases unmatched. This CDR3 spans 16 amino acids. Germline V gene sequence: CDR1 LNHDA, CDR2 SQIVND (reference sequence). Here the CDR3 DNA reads TGTGCCAGTACTACCAGACTAGCGGGAGGGCGGGAGACCCAGTACTTC. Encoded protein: CASTTRLAGGRETQYF.

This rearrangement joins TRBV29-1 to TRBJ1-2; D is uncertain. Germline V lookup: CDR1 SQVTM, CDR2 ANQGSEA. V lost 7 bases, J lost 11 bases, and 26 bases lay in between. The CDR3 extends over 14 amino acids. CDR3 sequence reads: CSAGVAGGGRGYTF. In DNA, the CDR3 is TGCAGCGCGGGAGTGGCAGGTGGTGGCCGAGGGTACACCTTC.

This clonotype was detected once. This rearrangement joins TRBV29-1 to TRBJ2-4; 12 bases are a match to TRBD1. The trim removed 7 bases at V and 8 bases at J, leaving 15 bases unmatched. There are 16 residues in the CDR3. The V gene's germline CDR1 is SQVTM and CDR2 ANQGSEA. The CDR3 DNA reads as TGCAGCGCCCGGGGGGACAGGGGGCTCAAGGGGGACATTCAGTACTTC. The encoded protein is CSARGDRGLKGDIQYF.

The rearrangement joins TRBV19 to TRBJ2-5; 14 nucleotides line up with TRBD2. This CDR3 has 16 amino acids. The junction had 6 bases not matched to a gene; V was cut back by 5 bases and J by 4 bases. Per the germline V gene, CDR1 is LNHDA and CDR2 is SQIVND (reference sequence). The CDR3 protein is CASSPGLAGVLETQYF. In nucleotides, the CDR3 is TGTGCCAGTAGTCCGGGACTAGCGGGAGTGCTAGAGACCCAGTACTTC.

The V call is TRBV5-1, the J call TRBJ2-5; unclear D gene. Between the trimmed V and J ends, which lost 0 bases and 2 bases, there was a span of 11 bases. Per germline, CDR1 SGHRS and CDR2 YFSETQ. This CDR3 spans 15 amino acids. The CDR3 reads CASSLVGGPQETQYF. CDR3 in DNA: TGCGCCAGCAGCTTGGTTGGCGGACCTCAAGAGACCCAGTACTTC.

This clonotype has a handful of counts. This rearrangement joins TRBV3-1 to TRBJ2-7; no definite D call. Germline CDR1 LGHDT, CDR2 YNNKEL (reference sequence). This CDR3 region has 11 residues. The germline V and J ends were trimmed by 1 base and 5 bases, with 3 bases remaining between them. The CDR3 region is CASSQAHEQYF. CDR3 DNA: TGTGCCAGCAGCCAAGCTCACGAGCAGTACTTC.

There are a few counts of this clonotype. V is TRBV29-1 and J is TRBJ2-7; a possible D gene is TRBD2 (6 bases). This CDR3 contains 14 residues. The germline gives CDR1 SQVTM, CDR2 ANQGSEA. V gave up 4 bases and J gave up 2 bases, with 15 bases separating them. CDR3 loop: CSVVRDSYPYEQYF. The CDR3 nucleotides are TGCAGCGTTGTAAGGGACTCATACCCCTACGAGCAGTACTTC.

The DNA for the CDR3 is TGCGCCAGCAGCCCTCGACTAGCGGGGGGCCACGAGCAGTACTTC. As protein: CASSPRLAGGHEQYF. The chain employs TRBV4-3 and TRBJ2-7; TRBD2 matches 13 bases. CDR3 length: 15 residues. From germline, CDR1 is LGHNA and CDR2 YSLEER. V shed 4 bases, J shed 5 bases, and the junction held 5 bases outside the gene matches.

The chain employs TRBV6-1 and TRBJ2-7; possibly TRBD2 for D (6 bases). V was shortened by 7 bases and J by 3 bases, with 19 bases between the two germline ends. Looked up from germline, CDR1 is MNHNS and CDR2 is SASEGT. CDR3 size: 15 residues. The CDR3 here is CASIEGSAGNYEQYF. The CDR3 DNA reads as TGTGCCAGCATCGAGGGCTCAGCGGGTAACTACGAGCAGTACTTC.

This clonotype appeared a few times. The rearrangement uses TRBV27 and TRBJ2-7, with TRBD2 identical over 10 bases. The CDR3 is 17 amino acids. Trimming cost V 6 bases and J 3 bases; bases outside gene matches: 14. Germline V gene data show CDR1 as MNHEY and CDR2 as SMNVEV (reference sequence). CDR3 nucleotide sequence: TGTGCCAGCAGAAAGTACCTCGGACTAGCGGAGTTCTACGAGCAGTACTTC. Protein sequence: CASRKYLGLAEFYEQYF.

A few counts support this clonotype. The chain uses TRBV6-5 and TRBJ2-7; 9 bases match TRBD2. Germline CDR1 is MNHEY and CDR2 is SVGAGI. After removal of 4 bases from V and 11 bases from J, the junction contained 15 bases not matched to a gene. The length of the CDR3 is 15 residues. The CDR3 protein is CASSSLAGAPIEEYF. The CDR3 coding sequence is TGTGCCAGCAGTTCGTTAGCGGGAGCCCCGATAGAAGAGTACTTC.

The CDR3 reads CATSRTGLNEQFF. As DNA, the CDR3 is TGTGCCACCAGCAGAACGGGGTTGAATGAGCAGTTCTTC. The V gene is TRBV15, the J gene TRBJ2-1; D might be TRBD2 (5 bases). Germline V lookup: CDR1 LNHNV, CDR2 YYDKDF (reference sequence). The germline V and J ends were trimmed by 2 bases and 7 bases, with 9 bases remaining between them. This CDR3 region has 13 residues.

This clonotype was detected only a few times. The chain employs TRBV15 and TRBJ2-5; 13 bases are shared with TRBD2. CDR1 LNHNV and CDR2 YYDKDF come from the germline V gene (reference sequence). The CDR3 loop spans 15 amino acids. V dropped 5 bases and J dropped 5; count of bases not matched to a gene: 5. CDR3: CATSERTSGSETQYF. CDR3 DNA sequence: TGTGCCACCAGCGAAAGGACTAGCGGGAGTGAGACCCAGTACTTC.

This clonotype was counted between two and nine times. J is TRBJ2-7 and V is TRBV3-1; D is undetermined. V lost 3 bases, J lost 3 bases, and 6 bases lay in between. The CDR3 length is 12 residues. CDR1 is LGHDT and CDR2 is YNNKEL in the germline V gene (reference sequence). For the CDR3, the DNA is TGTGCCAGCAGCCACGGATTCTACGAGCAGTACTTC. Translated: CASSHGFYEQYF.

CDR3 sequence reads: CSASAQDGTYGYTF. CDR3 nucleotides: TGCAGTGCTAGTGCCCAGGATGGCACCTATGGCTACACCTTC. The chain has TRBV20-1 and TRBJ1-2; D not certain. CDR3 length: 14 amino acids. The V end was cut by 3 bases, the J end by 4 bases, with 15 bases between. The germline V gene encodes CDR1 DFQATT and CDR2 SNEGSKA (reference sequence).

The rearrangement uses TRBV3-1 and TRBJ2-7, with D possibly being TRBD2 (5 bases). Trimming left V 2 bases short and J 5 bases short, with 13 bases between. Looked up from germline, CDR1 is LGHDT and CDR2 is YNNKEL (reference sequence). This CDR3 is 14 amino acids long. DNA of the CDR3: TGTGCCAGCAGCCAATCACTAGGAAACCACGAGCAGTACTTC. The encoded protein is CASSQSLGNHEQYF.

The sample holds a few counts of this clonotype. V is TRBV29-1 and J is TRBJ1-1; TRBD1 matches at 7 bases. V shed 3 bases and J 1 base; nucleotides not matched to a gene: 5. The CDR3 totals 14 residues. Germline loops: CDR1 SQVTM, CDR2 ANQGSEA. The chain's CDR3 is CSVDGGTENTEAFF. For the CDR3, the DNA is TGCAGCGTTGATGGTGGGACAGAGAACACTGAAGCTTTCTTT.

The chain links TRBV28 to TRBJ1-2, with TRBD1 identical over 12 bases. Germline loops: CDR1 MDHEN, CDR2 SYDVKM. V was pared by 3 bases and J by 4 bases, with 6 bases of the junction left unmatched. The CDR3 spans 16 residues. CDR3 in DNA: TGTGCCAGCAGTTTCAGCGGGACAGGGGGCGGCTATGGCTACACCTTC. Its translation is CASSFSGTGGGYGYTF.

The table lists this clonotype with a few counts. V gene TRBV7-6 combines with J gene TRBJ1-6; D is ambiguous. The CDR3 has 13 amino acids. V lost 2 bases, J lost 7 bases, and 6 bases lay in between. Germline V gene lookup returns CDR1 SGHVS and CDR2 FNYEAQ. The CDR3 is CASSLNRNSPLHF. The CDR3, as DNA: TGTGCCAGCAGCTTAAATCGGAATTCACCCCTCCACTTT.

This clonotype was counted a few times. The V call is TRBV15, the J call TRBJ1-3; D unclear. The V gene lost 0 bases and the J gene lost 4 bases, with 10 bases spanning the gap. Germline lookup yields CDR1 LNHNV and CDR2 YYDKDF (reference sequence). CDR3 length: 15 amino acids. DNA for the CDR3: TGTGCCACCAGCAGAGATCTGGTCCCAGGAAACACCATATATTTT. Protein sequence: CATSRDLVPGNTIYF. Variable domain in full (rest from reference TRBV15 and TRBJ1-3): DAMVIQNPRYQVTQFGKPVTLSCSQTLNHNVMYWYQQKSSQAPKLLFHYYDKDFNNEADTPDNFQSRRPNTSFCFLDIRSPGLGDTAMYLCATSRDLVPGNTIYFGEGSWLTVV.

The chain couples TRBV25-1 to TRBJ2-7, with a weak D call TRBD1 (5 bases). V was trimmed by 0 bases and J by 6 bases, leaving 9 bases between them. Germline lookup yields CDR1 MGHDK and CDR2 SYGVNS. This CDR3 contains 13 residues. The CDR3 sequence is CASSEYFQGEQYF. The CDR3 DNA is TGTGCCAGCAGTGAATATTTTCAGGGCGAGCAGTACTTC.

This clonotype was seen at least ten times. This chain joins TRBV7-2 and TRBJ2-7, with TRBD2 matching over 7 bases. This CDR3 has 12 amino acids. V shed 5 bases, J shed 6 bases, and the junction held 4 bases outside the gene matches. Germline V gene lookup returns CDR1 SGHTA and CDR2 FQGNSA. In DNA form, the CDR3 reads TGTGCCAGCAGCCCCGGGGGGATCGAGCAGTACTTC. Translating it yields CASSPGGIEQYF.

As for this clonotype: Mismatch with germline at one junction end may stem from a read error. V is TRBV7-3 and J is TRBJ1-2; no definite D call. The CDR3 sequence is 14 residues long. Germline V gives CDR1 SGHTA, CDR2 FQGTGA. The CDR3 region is CAGSLKGGDYGYTF. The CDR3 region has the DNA TGTGCCGGCAGCTTAAAAGGCGGGGACTATGGCTACACCTTC.

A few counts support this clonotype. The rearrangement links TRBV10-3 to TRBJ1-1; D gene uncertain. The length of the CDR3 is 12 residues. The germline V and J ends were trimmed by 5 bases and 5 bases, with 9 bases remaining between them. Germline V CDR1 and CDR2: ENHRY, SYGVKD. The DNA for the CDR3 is TGTGCCATCAGTTCGTCCGGGACTGAAGCTTTCTTT. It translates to CAISSSGTEAFF.

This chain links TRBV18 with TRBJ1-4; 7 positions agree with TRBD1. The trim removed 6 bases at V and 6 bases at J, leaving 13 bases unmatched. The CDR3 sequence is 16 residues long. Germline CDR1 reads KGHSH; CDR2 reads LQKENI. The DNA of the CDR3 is TGTGCCAGCTCCGGACAAGGGGGCCGCGGATATGAAAAACTGTTTTTT. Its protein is CASSGQGGRGYEKLFF. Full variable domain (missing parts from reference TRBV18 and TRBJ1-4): NAGVMQNPRHLVRRRGQEARLRCSPMKGHSHVYWYRQLPEEGLKFMVYLQKENIIDESGMPKERFSAEFPKEGPSILRIQQVVRGDSAAYFCASSGQGGRGYEKLFFGSGTQLSVL.

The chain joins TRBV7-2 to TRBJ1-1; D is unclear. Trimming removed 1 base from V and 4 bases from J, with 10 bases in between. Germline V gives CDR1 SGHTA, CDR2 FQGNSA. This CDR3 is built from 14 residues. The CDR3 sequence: CASSLGRRSTEAFF. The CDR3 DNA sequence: TGTGCCAGCAGCTTAGGTCGTAGGAGCACTGAAGCTTTCTTT.

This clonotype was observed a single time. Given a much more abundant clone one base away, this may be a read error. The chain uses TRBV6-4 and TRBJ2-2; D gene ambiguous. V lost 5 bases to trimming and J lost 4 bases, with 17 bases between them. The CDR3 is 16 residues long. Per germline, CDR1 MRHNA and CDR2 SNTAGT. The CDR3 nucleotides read TGTGCCAGCAGTCCTGGGTCCTATCTCGGCACCGGGGAGCTGTTTTTT. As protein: CASSPGSYLGTGELFF.